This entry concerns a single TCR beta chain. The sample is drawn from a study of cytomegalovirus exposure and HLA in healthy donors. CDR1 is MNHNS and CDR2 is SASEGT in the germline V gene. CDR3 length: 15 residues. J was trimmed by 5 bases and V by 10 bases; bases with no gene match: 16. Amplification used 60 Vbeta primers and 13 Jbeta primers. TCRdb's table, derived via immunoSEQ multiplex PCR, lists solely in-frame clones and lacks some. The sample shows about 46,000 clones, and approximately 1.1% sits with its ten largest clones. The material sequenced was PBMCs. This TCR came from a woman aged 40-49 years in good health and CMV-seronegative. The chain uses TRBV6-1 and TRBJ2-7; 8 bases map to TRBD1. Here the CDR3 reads CATQIEGRTGNEQYF. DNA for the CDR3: TGTGCCACTCAAATTGAGGGGCGGACAGGGAACGAGCAGTACTTC.